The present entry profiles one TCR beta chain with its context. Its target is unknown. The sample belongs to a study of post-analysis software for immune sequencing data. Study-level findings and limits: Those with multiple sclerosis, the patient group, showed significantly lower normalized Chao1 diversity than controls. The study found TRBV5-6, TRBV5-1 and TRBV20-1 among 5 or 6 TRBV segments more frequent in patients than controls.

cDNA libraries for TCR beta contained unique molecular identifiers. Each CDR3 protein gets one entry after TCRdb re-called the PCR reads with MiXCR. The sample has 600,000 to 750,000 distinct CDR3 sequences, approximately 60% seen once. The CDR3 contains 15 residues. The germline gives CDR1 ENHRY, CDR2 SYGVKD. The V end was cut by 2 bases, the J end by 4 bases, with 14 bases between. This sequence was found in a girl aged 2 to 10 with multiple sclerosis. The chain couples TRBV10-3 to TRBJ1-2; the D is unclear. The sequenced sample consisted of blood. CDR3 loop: CAISEGVDGSYGYTF. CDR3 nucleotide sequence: TGTGCCATCAGTGAGGGGGTAGACGGGAGCTATGGCTACACCTTC.